The 31 T cell receptor beta chains below were found in one sample sequenced in a study of blood T cell repertoires in COVID-19. Method: immunoSEQ multiplex PCR; TCRdb's copy keeps in-frame clones and lacks some. The table lists about 270,000 clones, more than 70% of them singletons. The sample consisted of PBMCs or T cells enriched from blood (not recorded which). The origin of the receptors is a woman in her fifties or sixties in a cohort exposed to, infected with or recovered from COVID-19 (not recorded which).

The chain uses TRBV9 and TRBJ2-2; 11 nucleotides agree with TRBD2. V shed 3 bases, J shed 5 bases, and the junction held 6 bases outside the gene matches. Germline CDR1 is SGDLS and CDR2 is YYNGEE. The CDR3 runs to 16 residues. This CDR3 is CASSGGLAEYTGELFF. The CDR3, as DNA: TGTGCCAGCAGCGGGGGACTAGCGGAGTATACCGGGGAGCTGTTTTTT.

This clone is a singleton in its sample. This chain links TRBV6-5 with TRBJ2-7; possible D gene TRBD2, 6 bases. Trimming left V 0 bases short and J 4 bases short, with 13 bases between. The CDR3 length is 15 residues. CDR1 is MNHEY, CDR2 SVGAGI, per germline. In DNA, the CDR3 is TGTGCCAGCAGTTACTCGCCCTTGGAGGGGTACGAGCAGTACTTC. Translated, it gives CASSYSPLEGYEQYF.

The V gene is TRBV15, the J gene TRBJ2-1, with 9 bases aligning to TRBD2. Germline-derived CDR1 and CDR2 are LNHNV and YYDKDF (reference sequence). The CDR3 has 14 amino acids. Germline trimming cut 4 bases from V and 5 bases from J; bases unmatched to any gene: 3. The CDR3 sequence is CATSIGLANNEQFF. CDR3 coding DNA: TGTGCCACCAGCATAGGACTAGCGAACAATGAGCAGTTCTTC. The full variable domain, completed using reference TRBV15 and TRBJ2-1, is DAMVIQNPRYQVTQFGKPVTLSCSQTLNHNVMYWYQQKSSQAPKLLFHYYDKDFNNEADTPDNFQSRRPNTSFCFLDIRSPGLGDTAMYLCATSIGLANNEQFFGPGTRLTVL.

The J gene is TRBJ1-1, the V gene TRBV5-1; D ambiguous. The CDR3 extends over 14 amino acids. V lost 0 bases and J lost 7, with 13 bases in between. Germline CDR1 reads SGHRS; CDR2 reads YFSETQ. The DNA of the CDR3 is TGCGCCAGCAGCTTGGGGGCTCCCATCGGTGAAGCTTTCTTT. It is translated as CASSLGAPIGEAFF.

The gene calls are TRBV5-6 and TRBJ2-7; weak D call: TRBD1 (6 bases). Germline V CDR1 and CDR2: SGHDT, YYEEEE. Between the trimmed V and J ends, which lost 2 bases and 0 bases, there was a span of 21 bases. The CDR3 has 18 residues. The CDR3 DNA is TGTGCCAGCAGCTTCCGTCGAGAACAGGGACGTCACTCCTACGAGCAGTACTTC. It translates to CASSFRREQGRHSYEQYF. Combining the CDR3 with reference TRBV5-6 and TRBJ2-7 gives the whole variable domain DAGVTQSPTHLIKTRGQQVTLRCSPKSGHDTVSWYQQALGQGPQFIFQYYEEEERQRGNFPDRFSGHQFPNYSSELNVNALLLGDSALYLCASSFRREQGRHSYEQYFGPGTRLTVT.

The sample holds a few counts of this clone. The chain joins TRBV5-1 to TRBJ2-2, with TRBD2 matching over 13 bases. The CDR3 totals 17 residues. The V gene's germline CDR1 is SGHRS and CDR2 YFSETQ. J gave up 4 bases and V 0 bases, and 3 bases lay outside the gene matches. The CDR3 coding sequence is TGCGCCAGCAGCTTGGGACTAGCGGGAGGCGTCACCGGGGAGCTGTTTTTT. It encodes CASSLGLAGGVTGELFF.

This clone was detected once. This specimen includes other DNA sequences encoding the same CDR3. The chain employs TRBV6-5 and TRBJ2-5, with TRBD2 identical over 7 bases. V lost 2 bases and J lost 2; bases outside the gene matches: 5. This CDR3 is built from 15 residues. Looked up from germline, CDR1 is MNHEY and CDR2 is SVGAGI. CDR3 bases: TGTGCCAGCAGTTACGGGGGGGGTTTACAAGAGACCCAGTACTTC. Its protein product is CASSYGGGLQETQYF.

The genes are TRBV7-3 and TRBJ2-1; 9 positions match TRBD2. The V gene's germline CDR1 is SGHTA and CDR2 FQGTGA. The CDR3 is made up of 14 amino acids. V gave up 8 bases and J gave up 4 bases; unmatched junction bases: 6. Here the CDR3 reads CASSQTSGYNEQFF. The CDR3 bases are TGTGCCAGCTCCCAGACTAGCGGATACAATGAGCAGTTCTTC. Complete variable domain (other parts from reference TRBV7-3 and TRBJ2-1): GAGVSQTPSNKVTEKGKYVELRCDPISGHTALYWYRQSLGQGPEFLIYFQGTGAADDSGLPNDRFFAVRPEGSVSTLKIQRTERGDSAVYLCASSQTSGYNEQFFGPGTRLTVL.

The chain recombines TRBV7-8 with TRBJ2-7; D might be TRBD2 (5 bases). CDR1 and CDR2 from the germline V gene are SGHVS and FQNEAQ. This CDR3 is built from 13 residues. The V and J ends lost 5 bases and 0 bases respectively, with 8 bases between them. For the CDR3, the DNA is TGTGCCAGCAGCCGACGGGGCTCCTACGAGCAGTACTTC. Translated, it gives CASSRRGSYEQYF.

The chain has TRBV4-2 and TRBJ2-1; D is possibly TRBD1 (6 bases). Germline values: CDR1 LGHNA, CDR2 YNFKEQ. Trimming removed 1 base at V and 12 bases at J, with 19 bases between. The CDR3 covers 15 residues. CDR3 loop: CASSQVLSGIGGQFF. In nucleotides, the CDR3 is TGTGCCAGCAGCCAAGTCCTGTCGGGGATAGGGGGGCAGTTCTTC.

The chain is built from TRBV6-5 and TRBJ2-5; tentatively, D is TRBD2 (5 bases). Trimming shortened V by 6 bases and J by 2 bases, and 16 bases separated the two germline ends. The CDR3 spans 15 residues. CDR1 is MNHEY, CDR2 SVGAGI, per germline. In DNA, the CDR3 is TGTGCCAGCAGGCGGACTCTTCAAACACAAGAGACCCAGTACTTC. It specifies CASRRTLQTQETQYF.

The rearrangement joins TRBV15 to TRBJ1-3; TRBD1 matches 7 bases. Germline V CDR1 and CDR2: LNHNV, YYDKDF (reference sequence). The CDR3 has 16 residues. Germline trimming cut 0 bases from V and 1 base from J; bases unmatched to any gene: 3. The CDR3: CATSRDRGPSGNTIYF. The CDR3 bases are TGTGCCACCAGCAGAGATAGGGGGCCGTCTGGAAACACCATATATTTT.

V is TRBV7-8 and J is TRBJ2-3; 11 bases agree with TRBD2. CDR3 length: 16 amino acids. Germline-derived CDR1 and CDR2 are SGHVS and FQNEAQ. With V trimmed by 5 bases and J by 5 bases, 9 bases remained unmatched. The CDR3 region has the DNA TGTGCCAGCAGCCTATTTACTAGCGGGAGCGTAGATACGCAGTATTTT. Its protein product is CASSLFTSGSVDTQYF.

The rearrangement links TRBV7-9 to TRBJ2-6, with unresolved D. The CDR3 is made up of 15 amino acids. The germline gives CDR1 SEHNR, CDR2 FQNEAQ (reference sequence). V lost 1 base, J lost 1 base, and 5 bases lay in between. The CDR3 sequence is CASSLGQSGANVLTF. In DNA, the CDR3 is TGTGCCAGCAGCTTAGGGCAGTCTGGGGCCAACGTCCTGACTTTC.

This rearrangement joins TRBV7-9 to TRBJ2-7; 11 bases map to TRBD2. Germline CDR1 reads SEHNR; CDR2 reads FQNEAQ (reference sequence). The CDR3 totals 16 residues. The trim removed 5 bases at V and 3 bases at J, leaving 9 bases unmatched. The chain's CDR3 is CASSPSSGRSLYEQYF. Written as DNA, the CDR3 is TGTGCCAGCAGCCCCTCTAGCGGGAGGAGCCTCTACGAGCAGTACTTC.

V gene TRBV15 combines with J gene TRBJ2-3; perhaps TRBD1 as D (5 bases). The CDR3 loop spans 16 amino acids. The V and J ends lost 0 bases and 9 bases respectively, with 19 bases between them. Germline V gives CDR1 LNHNV, CDR2 YYDKDF (reference sequence). The CDR3 DNA reads as TGTGCCACCAGCAGAGATGGGCCCCGAAGTGGGGCCACGCAGTATTTT. Residues: CATSRDGPRSGATQYF.

The chain combines TRBV9 with TRBJ2-3; D gene unclear. Germline CDR1 SGDLS, CDR2 YYNGEE. Trimming removed 0 bases at V and 0 bases at J, with 11 bases between. The CDR3 consists of 16 residues. The CDR3 DNA reads as TGTGCCAGCAGCGTAGTATCACAGCTTAGCACAGATACGCAGTATTTT. Protein sequence: CASSVVSQLSTDTQYF.

This rearrangement joins TRBV28 to TRBJ1-6; D call uncertain. The CDR3 extends over 12 amino acids. From germline, CDR1 is MDHEN and CDR2 SYDVKM. Trimming shortened V by 3 bases and J by 7 bases, and 4 bases separated the two germline ends. The CDR3 loop reads CASSFLNSPLHF. DNA of the CDR3: TGTGCCAGCAGTTTCCTAAATTCACCCCTCCACTTT.

The chain uses TRBV3-1 (or the pseudogene TRBV3-2) and TRBJ2-1, with D perhaps matching TRBD2 (6 bases). Germline CDR1 is LGHDT and CDR2 is YNNKEL (reference sequence). This CDR3 is built from 16 residues. V was pared by 0 bases and J by 6 bases, with 15 bases between. CDR3 protein: CASSQDLGLTGNEQFF. DNA for the CDR3: TGTGCCAGCAGCCAAGACCTGGGACTTACAGGCAATGAGCAGTTCTTC.

The V gene is TRBV7-2, the J gene TRBJ1-1; D call uncertain. The CDR3 consists of 13 residues. CDR1 and CDR2 (germline): SGHTA, FQGNSA. The germline V and J ends were trimmed by 5 bases and 4 bases, with 11 bases remaining between them. CDR3 sequence: CASSAGSLTEAFF. The CDR3 DNA reads TGTGCCAGCAGCGCCGGGTCTCTCACTGAAGCTTTCTTT.

Here the CDR3 reads CASSTYRAGANVLTF. CDR3 coding DNA: TGTGCCAGCAGCACCTACAGGGCTGGGGCCAACGTCCTGACTTTC. The chain couples TRBV7-9 to TRBJ2-6, with D possibly matching TRBD1 (6 bases). Trimming stripped 5 bases from V and 2 bases from J, with 10 bases between. Germline CDR1 reads SEHNR; CDR2 reads FQNEAQ (reference sequence). The length of the CDR3 is 15 residues.

This chain links TRBV9 with TRBJ1-2, with a tentative D call TRBD1 (6 bases). The CDR3 runs 15 residues. With 0 bases removed from V and 8 bases from J, the gap between germline ends came to 17 bases. The germline CDR1 and CDR2 sequences are SGDLS and YYNGEE. This CDR3 reads CASSVGRDIARGYTF. DNA of the CDR3: TGTGCCAGCAGCGTAGGCAGGGACATCGCTAGGGGCTACACCTTC.

This clone has only one observation. The V call is TRBV7-3, the J call TRBJ2-1, with TRBD2 matching over 7 bases. Germline assignment: CDR1 SGHTA and CDR2 FQGTGA. The CDR3 contains 16 residues. J lost 1 base, V lost 2 bases, and 5 bases had no gene match. CDR3 in amino acids: CASSLGGSPSYNEQFF. CDR3 coding DNA: TGTGCCAGCAGCTTAGGCGGGAGCCCTTCCTACAATGAGCAGTTCTTC.

This clone has just one count. The genes are TRBV28 and TRBJ1-1, with a tentative D call TRBD1 (5 bases). The CDR3 loop spans 13 amino acids. Germline CDR1 reads MDHEN; CDR2 reads SYDVKM. V was clipped by 5 bases and J by 5 bases, with 12 bases between them. The CDR3 nucleotides read TGTGCCAGCAGTATCAGGGTTGGGACTGAAGCTTTCTTT. Translated, it gives CASSIRVGTEAFF.

This sequence joins TRBV6-5 and TRBJ2-7, with TRBD1 as a possible D gene (5 bases). The germline V and J ends were trimmed by 2 bases and 2 bases, with 10 bases remaining between them. CDR1 is MNHEY, CDR2 SVGAGI, per germline. There are 14 residues in the CDR3. CDR3 amino acids: CASSYLAGTYEQYF. Written as DNA, the CDR3 is TGTGCCAGCAGTTACCTGGCAGGGACCTACGAGCAGTACTTC.

The V gene is TRBV28, the J gene TRBJ2-3, with D perhaps matching TRBD2 (6 bases). The V gene lost 3 bases and the J gene lost 2 bases, with 15 bases spanning the gap. There are 16 residues in the CDR3. Germline V lookup: CDR1 MDHEN, CDR2 SYDVKM. The chain's CDR3 is CASSFLAAGITDTQYF. The CDR3 DNA sequence: TGTGCCAGCAGTTTTTTGGCGGCGGGGATCACAGATACGCAGTATTTT.

V usage is TRBV5-1 and J usage is TRBJ2-6, with TRBD1 matching 8 bases. CDR3 length: 18 residues. Germline loops: CDR1 SGHRS, CDR2 YFSETQ. V was pared by 7 bases and J by 0 bases, with 12 bases of the junction left unmatched. CDR3 region: CASGRTGLKLSGANVLTF. The CDR3 coding sequence is TGCGCCAGCGGTCGGACAGGGTTGAAACTCTCTGGGGCCAACGTCCTGACTTTC.

CDR3 residues: CASSQEEVRGVLANYGYTF. In DNA form, the CDR3 reads TGCGCCAGCAGCCAAGAGGAGGTTCGGGGAGTCCTAGCTAACTATGGCTACACCTTC. V usage is TRBV4-3 and J usage is TRBJ1-2; D is unresolved. Trimming took off 0 bases at V and 0 bases at J, with 20 bases between the two ends. The germline V gene has CDR1 LGHNA and CDR2 YSLEER. This CDR3 comprises 19 residues.

This clone was picked up a small number of times. This chain connects TRBV28 to TRBJ2-1; TRBD2 matches at 8 bases. The CDR3 extends over 15 amino acids. V shed 7 bases and J 1 base; nucleotides not matched to a gene: 6. The germline gives CDR1 MDHEN, CDR2 SYDVKM. The CDR3 nucleotides read TGTGCCAGCAAGGGTAGCGGGATGTCCTACAATGAGCAGTTCTTC. Protein: CASKGSGMSYNEQFF.

The genes are TRBV9 and TRBJ2-7; 9 positions agree with TRBD1. Unmatched junction bases numbered 2, after V lost 3 bases and J lost 4 bases. The CDR3 spans 13 residues. Germline-derived CDR1 and CDR2 are SGDLS and YYNGEE. The CDR3 is CASSEGQGYEQYF. CDR3 nucleotide sequence: TGTGCCAGCAGCGAGGGACAGGGTTACGAGCAGTACTTC.

The chain links TRBV13 to TRBJ1-5; no clear D gene. The germline V and J ends were trimmed by 4 bases and 2 bases, with 9 bases remaining between them. The length of the CDR3 is 14 residues. Germline CDR1 and CDR2: PRHDT and FYEKMQ (reference sequence). The chain's CDR3 is CASSSDRGNQPQHF. CDR3 DNA: TGTGCCAGCAGCTCCGACCGGGGCAATCAGCCCCAGCATTTT.